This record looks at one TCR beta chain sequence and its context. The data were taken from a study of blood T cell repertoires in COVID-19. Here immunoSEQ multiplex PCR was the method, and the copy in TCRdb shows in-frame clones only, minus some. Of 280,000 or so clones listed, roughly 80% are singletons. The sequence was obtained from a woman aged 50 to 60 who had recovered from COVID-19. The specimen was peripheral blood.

The DNA for the CDR3 is TGTGCCAGCAGCCAAGATCTGACGGGAGCTTGGGAGCAGTACTTC. It is translated as CASSQDLTGAWEQYF. The V and J genes are TRBV4-2 and TRBJ2-7, with D perhaps matching TRBD2 (6 bases). The germline V gene encodes CDR1 LGHNA and CDR2 YNFKEQ. The V gene lost 0 bases and the J gene lost 7 bases, with 16 bases spanning the gap. The CDR3 covers 15 residues.